This is a list of T cell receptor beta chains from one sample in a study of beta chain features in type 1 diabetes. Produced via immunoSEQ multiplex PCR; TCRdb's table is partial and in-frame only. The table includes hundreds of thousands of clones, approximately 10% detected once. The sequenced material came from naive CD4+ T cells from blood. These receptors were collected from a man aged 25-40 years with type 1 diabetes. Both conserved end residues are part of each CDR3. The D gene is left open where the match is weak. Clone size is given for some rows only: seen once, a few or many times, or a class if the clone is expanded.

TRBJ2-6 TRBV18 few - CASSPSTASGANVLTF TGTGCCAGCTCACCATCGACAGCTTCTGGGGCCAACGTCCTGACTTTC
TRBJ1-5 TRBV4-2 - - CASSPSGDPDQPQHF TGTGCCAGCAGCCCTAGCGGAGACCCAGACCAGCCCCAGCATTTT
TRBJ2-1 TRBV28 few - CASSFLRNEQFF TGTGCCAGCAGTTTCCTACGAAATGAGCAGTTCTTC
TRBJ2-1 TRBV15 - - CATSSSGSYNEQFF TGTGCCACCAGCTCAAGCGGTTCCTACAATGAGCAGTTCTTC
TRBJ2-3 TRBV4-3 few TRBD2 CASSQGASGIRGDTQYF TGCGCCAGCAGCCAGGGGGCTAGCGGGATCCGGGGAGATACGCAGTATTTT
TRBJ1-1 TRBV2 - - CASREGTEAFF TGTGCCAGCAGAGAGGGCACTGAAGCTTTCTTT
TRBJ1-4 TRBV7-9 - - CASSPPRGAAEKLFF TGTGCCAGCAGCCCCCCCCGGGGGGCCGCTGAAAAACTGTTTTTT
TRBJ2-5 TRBV11-2 few - CASSRQRQETQYF TGTGCCAGCAGCCGACAACGGCAAGAGACCCAGTACTTC
TRBJ1-4 TRBV2 few - CASGRGGGEKLFF TGTGCCAGCGGCAGGGGCGGAGGTGAAAAACTGTTTTTT
TRBJ2-5 TRBV7-2 few - CASSLARETQYF TGTGCCAGCAGCTTAGCGCGGGAGACCCAGTACTTC
TRBJ1-1 TRBV4-3 few TRBD1 CASSRLAGQGTEAFF TGCGCCAGCAGCCGCCTGGCGGGACAGGGGACTGAAGCTTTCTTT
TRBJ2-1 TRBV7-9 many - CASSPNHSDNEQFF TGTGCCAGCAGCCCAAATCATAGCGACAATGAGCAGTTCTTC
TRBJ1-2 TRBV4-3 - TRBD1 CASSQAPDRNYGYTF TGCGCCAGCAGCCAAGCCCCGGACAGGAACTATGGCTACACCTTC
TRBJ2-3 TRBV7-3 - TRBD2 CASSPGGGDTQYF TGTGCCAGCAGCCCGGGGGGGGGAGATACGCAGTATTTT
TRBJ2-7 TRBV5-1 - TRBD2 CASSPSGLLSSYEQYF TGCGCCAGCAGCCCTTCGGGACTATTGAGCTCCTACGAGCAGTACTTC
TRBJ1-6 TRBV7-9 - - CASSSVLSPLHF TGTGCCAGCAGCTCCGTACTTTCACCCCTCCACTTT
TRBJ2-4 TRBV4-1 - - CASSQDTGVGVKNIQYF TGCGCCAGCAGCCAAGATACGGGGGTAGGTGTCAAAAACATTCAGTACTTC
TRBJ1-4 TRBV30 few - CAWSVGLLRTNEKLFF TGTGCCTGGAGTGTGGGCCTTCTCAGAACTAATGAAAAACTGTTTTTT
TRBJ2-2 TRBV11-2 few TRBD1 CASSLFRGPAGELFF TGTGCCAGCAGCTTATTCAGGGGGCCAGCCGGGGAGCTGTTTTTT
TRBJ2-7 TRBV28 - - CASSRRLSSGEQYF TGTGCCAGCAGCCGTAGGCTTTCGTCGGGCGAGCAGTACTTC
TRBJ2-1 TRBV5-1 - - CASSVESRQQFF TGCGCCAGCAGCGTTGAGAGCAGGCAACAGTTCTTC
TRBJ2-1 TRBV27 few - CASSFSGRYNEQFF TGTGCCAGCAGTTTCTCGGGGAGGTACAATGAGCAGTTCTTC
TRBJ2-1 TRBV2 - TRBD2 CASSLDGLAGGHNEQFF TGTGCCAGCAGCCTCGACGGGCTAGCGGGGGGCCACAATGAGCAGTTCTTC
TRBJ1-2 TRBV5-4 few TRBD1 CASSLPNRGGYTF TGTGCCAGCAGCTTGCCTAACAGGGGCGGCTACACCTTC
TRBJ1-2 TRBV4-1 few - CASSQAPAGYGGYTF TGCGCCAGCAGCCAGGCCCCTGCGGGGTATGGTGGCTACACCTTC
TRBJ1-5 TRBV19 - - CASSTTGSGQPQHF TGTGCCAGTAGTACCACAGGGTCGGGTCAGCCCCAGCATTTT
TRBJ2-1 TRBV28 few - CASRTPRSGSYNEQFF TGTGCCAGCAGGACACCCCGTAGCGGCTCCTACAATGAGCAGTTCTTC
TRBJ2-4 TRBV7-9 - - CASSLAGENIQYF TGTGCCAGCAGCTTAGCGGGCGAAAACATTCAGTACTTC
TRBJ1-4 TRBV13 few TRBD1 CASSARQGANEKLFF TGTGCCAGCAGCGCCCGACAGGGGGCTAATGAAAAACTGTTTTTT
TRBJ2-6 TRBV9 few - CASSVVGSGANVLTF TGTGCCAGCAGCGTAGTCGGCTCTGGGGCCAACGTCCTGACTTTC
TRBJ2-2 TRBV11-2 - - CASSLEGGIHTGELFF TGTGCCAGCAGCTTAGAAGGGGGTATACACACCGGGGAGCTGTTTTTT
TRBJ2-5 TRBV18 few - CASSPPAGPRETQYF TGTGCCAGCTCACCACCGGCGGGGCCACGGGAGACCCAGTACTTC
TRBJ1-1 TRBV7-9 - TRBD1 CASSPGGAGNTEAFF TGTGCCAGCAGCCCAGGGGGCGCCGGGAACACTGAAGCTTTCTTT
TRBJ1-1 TRBV29-1 few - CSVEGLTNTEAFF TGCAGCGTTGAGGGACTGACGAACACTGAAGCTTTCTTT
TRBJ2-2 TRBV5-1 - - CASSFQAGELFF TGCGCCAGCAGCTTTCAGGCCGGGGAGCTGTTTTTT
TRBJ2-1 TRBV4-1 few - CASSQDRKGRIYNEQFF TGCGCCAGCAGCCAAGATCGAAAGGGGAGGATTTACAATGAGCAGTTCTTC
TRBJ2-3 TRBV7-9 - TRBD1 CASSLVGDRADTQYF TGTGCCAGCAGCTTAGTAGGGGACAGGGCAGATACGCAGTATTTT
TRBJ1-1 TRBV9 few TRBD1 CASSPRQGINTEAFF TGTGCCAGCAGCCCCCGACAGGGTATCAACACTGAAGCTTTCTTT
TRBJ1-5 TRBV4-2 few - CASSQGASGSNQPQHF TGTGCCAGCAGCCAAGGGGCCTCAGGGAGCAATCAGCCCCAGCATTTT
TRBJ1-2 TRBV2 few - CASSDLGLYGYTF TGTGCCAGCAGTGACCTAGGCCTCTATGGCTACACCTTC
TRBJ1-1 TRBV29-1 - TRBD1 CSAGRGGRGTEAFF TGCAGCGCTGGGAGAGGGGGCAGGGGCACTGAAGCTTTCTTT
TRBJ2-1 TRBV13 - - CASRRGYEQFF TGTGCCAGCCGTAGGGGGTATGAGCAGTTCTTC
TRBJ2-7 TRBV6-5 few TRBD1 CASRREPGQSYEQYF TGTGCCAGCAGAAGGGAACCGGGACAGAGCTACGAGCAGTACTTC
TRBJ1-2 TRBV9 few - CASSVDRNYGYTF TGTGCCAGCAGCGTCGACAGGAACTATGGCTACACCTTC
TRBJ2-1 TRBV30 - TRBD2 CAWASGGGYNEQFF TGTGCCTGGGCCAGTGGGGGGGGCTACAATGAGCAGTTCTTC
TRBJ2-3 TRBV7-3 few - CASSSRTATSTDTQYF TGTGCCAGCAGCTCGCGGACTGCTACTAGCACAGATACGCAGTATTTT
TRBJ2-2 TRBV2 few TRBD1 CASRVTGAGELFF TGTGCCAGCAGGGTGACAGGGGCCGGGGAGCTGTTTTTT
TRBJ1-2 TRBV11-1 - TRBD1 CASSRRQGNYGYTF TGTGCCAGCAGCCGGAGACAGGGGAACTATGGCTACACCTTC
TRBJ2-3 TRBV9 - TRBD2 CASSATSGGEDTQYF TGTGCCAGCAGCGCGACTAGCGGGGGGGAAGATACGCAGTATTTT
TRBJ1-2 TRBV5-4 few - CASSLDSYGYTF TGTGCCAGCAGCTTGGACAGCTATGGCTACACCTTC
TRBJ2-3 TRBV5-6 - TRBD2 CASSFLISGMQYF TGTGCCAGCAGCTTTTTAATTAGCGGGATGCAGTATTTT
TRBJ2-7 TRBV7-8 - TRBD1 CASSWGRGYEQYF TGTGCCAGCAGCTGGGGCAGGGGGTACGAGCAGTACTTC
TRBJ2-3 TRBV5-1 - - CASSFGGATDTQYF TGCGCCAGCAGCTTTGGGGGGGCGACAGATACGCAGTATTTT
TRBJ2-5 TRBV25-1 few - CASSNRVGRETQYF TGTGCCAGCAGTAACAGGGTGGGACGAGAGACCCAGTACTTC
TRBJ1-1 TRBV28 few - CASSFAGKNTEAFF TGTGCCAGCAGTTTCGCAGGGAAGAACACTGAAGCTTTCTTT
TRBJ2-1 TRBV6-1 few TRBD1 CASSRTGYNEQFF TGTGCCTCCTCCAGGACAGGGTACAATGAGCAGTTCTTC